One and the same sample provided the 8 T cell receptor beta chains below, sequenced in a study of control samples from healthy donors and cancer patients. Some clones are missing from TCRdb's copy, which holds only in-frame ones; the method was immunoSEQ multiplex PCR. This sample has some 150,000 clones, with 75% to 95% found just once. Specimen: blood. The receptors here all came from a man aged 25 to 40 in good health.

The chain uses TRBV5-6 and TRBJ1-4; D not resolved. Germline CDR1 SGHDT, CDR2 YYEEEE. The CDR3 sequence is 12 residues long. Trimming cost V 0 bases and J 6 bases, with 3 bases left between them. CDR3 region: CASSLADEKLFF. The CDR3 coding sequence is TGTGCCAGCAGCTTGGCAGATGAAAAACTGTTTTTT.

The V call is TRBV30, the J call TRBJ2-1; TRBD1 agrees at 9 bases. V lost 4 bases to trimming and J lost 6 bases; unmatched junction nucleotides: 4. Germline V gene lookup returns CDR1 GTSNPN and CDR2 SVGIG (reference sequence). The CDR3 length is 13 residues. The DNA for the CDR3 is TGTGCCTGGAAAAGGACAGGGGTCAATGAGCAGTTCTTC. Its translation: CAWKRTGVNEQFF. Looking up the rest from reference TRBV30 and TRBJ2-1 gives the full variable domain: SQTIHQWPATLVQPVGSPLSLECTVEGTSNPNLYWYRQAAGRGLQLLFYSVGIGQISSEVPQNLSASRPQDRQFILSSKKLLLSDSGFYLCAWKRTGVNEQFFGPGTRLTVL.

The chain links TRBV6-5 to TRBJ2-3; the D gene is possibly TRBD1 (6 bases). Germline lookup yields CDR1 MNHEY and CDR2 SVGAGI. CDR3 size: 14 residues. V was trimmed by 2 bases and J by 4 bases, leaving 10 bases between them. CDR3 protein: CASSYGWGPDTQYF. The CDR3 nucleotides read TGTGCCAGCAGTTACGGGTGGGGGCCAGATACGCAGTATTTT.

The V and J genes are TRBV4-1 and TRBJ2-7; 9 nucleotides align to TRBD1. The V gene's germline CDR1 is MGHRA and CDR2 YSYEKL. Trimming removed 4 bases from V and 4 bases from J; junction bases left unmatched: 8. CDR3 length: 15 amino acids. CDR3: CASSRTGTGMYEQYF. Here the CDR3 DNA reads TGCGCCAGCAGCCGAACCGGGACAGGGATGTACGAGCAGTACTTC.

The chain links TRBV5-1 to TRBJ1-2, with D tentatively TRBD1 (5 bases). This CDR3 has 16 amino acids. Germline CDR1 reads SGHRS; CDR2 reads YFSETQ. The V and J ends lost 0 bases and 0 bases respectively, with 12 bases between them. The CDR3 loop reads CASSLARDGSNYGYTF. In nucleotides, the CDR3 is TGCGCCAGCAGCTTGGCCAGGGACGGATCTAACTATGGCTACACCTTC.

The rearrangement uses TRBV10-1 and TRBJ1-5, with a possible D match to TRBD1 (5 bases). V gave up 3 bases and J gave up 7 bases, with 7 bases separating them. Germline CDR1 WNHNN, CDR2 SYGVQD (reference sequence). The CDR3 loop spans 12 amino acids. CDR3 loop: CASSDQGQPQHF. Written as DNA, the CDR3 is TGCGCCAGCAGTGATCAGGGACAGCCCCAGCATTTT.

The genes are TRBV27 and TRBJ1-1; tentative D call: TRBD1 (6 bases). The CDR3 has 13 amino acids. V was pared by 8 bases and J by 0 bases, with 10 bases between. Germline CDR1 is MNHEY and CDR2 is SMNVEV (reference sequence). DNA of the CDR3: TGTGCCAGCTCAGGGGTAATGAACACTGAAGCTTTCTTT. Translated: CASSGVMNTEAFF.

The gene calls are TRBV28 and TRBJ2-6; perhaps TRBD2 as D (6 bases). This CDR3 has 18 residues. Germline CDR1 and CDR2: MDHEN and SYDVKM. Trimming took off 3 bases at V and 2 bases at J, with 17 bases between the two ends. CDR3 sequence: CASSFLKGRPTGANVLTF. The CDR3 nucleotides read TGTGCCAGCAGTTTTCTTAAAGGGAGGCCTACTGGGGCCAACGTCCTGACTTTC.